This T cell receptor (beta chain) was observed in a study of immune evolution from preneoplasia to lung adenocarcinoma. Study results and limitations: Later-stage lesions appeared to have more T cells, more diversity, less clonality. Top clone frequencies peaked in normal lung, apparently declining through invasive adenocarcinoma.

Patients had resection in Japan or China between about 2014 and 2018. CDR1 MNHNS and CDR2 SASEGT come from the germline V gene. Trimming removed 1 base from V and 4 bases from J, with 7 bases in between. CDR3 length equals 13 residues. Measured with immunoSEQ multiplex PCR; TCRdb has only the in-frame clones, and not every one. There are about 4,700 clones in the sample; 76% occur only once, and about 8.9% lies in the top ten. Concerning this clone: Its target is not known.

The sequence was collected from a person aged 60 to 80 with lung adenocarcinoma. The chain recombines TRBV6-1 with TRBJ1-2; maybe TRBD1 (5 bases). Sequencing was carried out using FFPE adjacent normal lung tissue. CDR3 DNA: TGTGCCAGCAGTGAAGAGGGGATCTATGGCTACACCTTC. It codes for CASSEEGIYGYTF.